These T cell receptor beta chains were read from a single sample in a study of post-analysis software for immune sequencing data. TCRdb re-analysed the PCR reads in MiXCR, keeping a single row per CDR3 protein. The sample lists 450,000 or so distinct CDR3 sequences, roughly 45% occurring once. Material for sequencing was blood. The receptors stem from a girl under 18 with multiple sclerosis. The CDR3 runs from the conserved cysteine through the conserved F or W.

>TRBJ2-4|TRBV20-1
CSAQLGIRGIQYF
>TRBJ2-2|TRBV20-1
CSATGGAGGELFF
>TRBJ2-3|TRBV12-5
CASGLDTTRDTQYF
>TRBJ2-7|TRBV5-1
CASSSYQTGDLAYEQYF
>TRBJ2-7|TRBV28
CASSFQPSTYEQYF
>TRBJ2-1|TRBV7-9
CASSRTASAEFF
>TRBJ2-5|TRBV3-1
CASSPPTQGETQYF
>TRBJ2-1|TRBV7-2
CASSTGRYTPYNEQFF
>TRBJ2-1|TRBV7-2
CASSLLYAGADNREQFF
>TRBJ2-4|TRBV7-8
CASSLAGLVKNIQYF
>TRBJ1-5|TRBV20-1
CSGLGDSNQPQHF
>TRBJ2-1|TRBV28
CASSRGTSGRAPYNEQFF
>TRBJ2-2|TRBV2
CASIPGLAGVSTGERFF
>TRBJ2-1|TRBV3-1
CASSQKDRESYNEQFF
>TRBJ2-1|TRBV20-1
CSAIPIAFSYNEQFF
>TRBJ2-5|TRBV7-9
CASSPGQEVQYF
>TRBJ2-7|TRBV4-1
CASSQVTNVRNYEQYF
>TRBJ1-5|TRBV25-1
CASSPPGPRGDQPQHF
>TRBJ2-2|TRBV20-1
CSARWTGRRSGELFF
>TRBJ2-7|TRBV6-2/TRBV6-3
CASTPGFKQYF
>TRBJ2-6|TRBV7-9
CASSPRNGANVLTF
>TRBJ2-1|TRBV7-2
CASSLGTSFYNEQFF
>.|TRBV29-1
CSVEPQGKGNEQYF
>TRBJ1-1|TRBV6-6
CASSPDFALTEAFF
>TRBJ2-7|TRBV4-2
CASSQGGSRSEQYF
>TRBJ1-4|TRBV11-2
CASSAPGSATNERLFF
>TRBJ2-4|TRBV10-3
CAISESRLAGGDKNIQYF
>TRBJ2-5|TRBV3-1
CASSPTGARETQYF
>TRBJ1-2|TRBV6-6
CASSSGGGYTF
>TRBJ1-5|TRBV6-1
CASSRQGGDQPQHF
>TRBJ1-5|TRBV7-8
CASSLGLGSWGNQPQHF
>TRBJ2-5|TRBV3-1
CASSQGESETQYF
>TRBJ1-3|TRBV27
CASSYLPGNTIYF
>TRBJ2-2|TRBV3-1
CASSQGMNTGELFF
>TRBJ1-5|TRBV28
CASRQGRQNQPQHF
>TRBJ2-1|TRBV3-1
CASSQDPLAGGIDEQFF
>TRBJ2-5|TRBV7-2
CATRITGVETQYF
>TRBJ1-1|TRBV27
CASSYWRGVRNTEAFF
>TRBJ2-1|TRBV4-1
CASSQRWAGTSSQSSYNEQFF
>TRBJ1-4|TRBV9
CASSDQDSSSEKLFF
>TRBJ2-5|TRBV15
CATSRGLKGETQYF
>TRBJ2-5|TRBV12-3/TRBV12-4
CASSSPTSGRMETQYF
>TRBJ2-5|TRBV29-1
CSVFRGADEQYF
>TRBJ2-1|TRBV28
CASRLAGGDEQFF
>TRBJ1-5|TRBV28
CASVGAREPQHF
>.|TRBV12-3/TRBV12-4
CASSSGREGLYEQYF